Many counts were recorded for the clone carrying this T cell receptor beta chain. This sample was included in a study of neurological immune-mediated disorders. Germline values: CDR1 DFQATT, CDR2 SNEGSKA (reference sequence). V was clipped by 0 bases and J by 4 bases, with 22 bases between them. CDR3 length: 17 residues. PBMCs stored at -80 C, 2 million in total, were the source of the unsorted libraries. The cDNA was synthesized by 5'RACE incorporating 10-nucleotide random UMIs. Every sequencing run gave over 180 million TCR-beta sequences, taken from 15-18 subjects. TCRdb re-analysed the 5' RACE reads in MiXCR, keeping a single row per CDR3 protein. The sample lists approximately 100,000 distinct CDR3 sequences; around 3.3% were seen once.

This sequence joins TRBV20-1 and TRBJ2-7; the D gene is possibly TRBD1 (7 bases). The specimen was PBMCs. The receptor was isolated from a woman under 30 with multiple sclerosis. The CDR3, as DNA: TGCAGTGCTAGAGATCCAGGAGGGACAGAAGAAGGTTACGAGCAGTACTTC. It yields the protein CSARDPGGTEEGYEQYF.